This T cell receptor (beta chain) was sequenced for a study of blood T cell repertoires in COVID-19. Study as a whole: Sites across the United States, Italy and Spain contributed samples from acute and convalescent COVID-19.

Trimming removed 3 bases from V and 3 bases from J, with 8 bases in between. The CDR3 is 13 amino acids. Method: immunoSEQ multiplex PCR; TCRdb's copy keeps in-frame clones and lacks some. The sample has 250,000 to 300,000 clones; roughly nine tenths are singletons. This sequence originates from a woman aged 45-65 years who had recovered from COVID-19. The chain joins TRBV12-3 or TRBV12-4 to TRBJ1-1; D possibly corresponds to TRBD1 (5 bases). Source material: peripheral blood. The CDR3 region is CASSFQGHTEAFF. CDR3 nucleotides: TGTGCCAGCAGTTTTCAGGGCCACACTGAAGCTTTCTTT.